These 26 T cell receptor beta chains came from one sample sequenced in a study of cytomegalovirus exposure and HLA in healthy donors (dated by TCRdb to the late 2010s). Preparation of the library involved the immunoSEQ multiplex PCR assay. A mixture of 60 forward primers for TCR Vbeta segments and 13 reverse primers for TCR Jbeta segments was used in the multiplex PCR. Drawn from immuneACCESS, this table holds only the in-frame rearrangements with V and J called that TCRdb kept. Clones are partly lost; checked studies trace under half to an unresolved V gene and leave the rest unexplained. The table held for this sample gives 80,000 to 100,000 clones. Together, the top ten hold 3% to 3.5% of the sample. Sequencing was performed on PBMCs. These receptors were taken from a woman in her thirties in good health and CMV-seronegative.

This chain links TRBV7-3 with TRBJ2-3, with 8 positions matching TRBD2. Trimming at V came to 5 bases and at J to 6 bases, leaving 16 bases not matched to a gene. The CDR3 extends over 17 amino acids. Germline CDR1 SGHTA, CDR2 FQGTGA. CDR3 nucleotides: TGTGCCAGCAGCCCTGTGGCGGGGGGTCTACTGGGGGATACGCAGTATTTT. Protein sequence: CASSPVAGGLLGDTQYF. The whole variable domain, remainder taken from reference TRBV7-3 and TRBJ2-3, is GAGVSQTPSNKVTEKGKYVELRCDPISGHTALYWYRQSLGQGPEFLIYFQGTGAADDSGLPNDRFFAVRPEGSVSTLKIQRTERGDSAVYLCASSPVAGGLLGDTQYFGPGTRLTVL.

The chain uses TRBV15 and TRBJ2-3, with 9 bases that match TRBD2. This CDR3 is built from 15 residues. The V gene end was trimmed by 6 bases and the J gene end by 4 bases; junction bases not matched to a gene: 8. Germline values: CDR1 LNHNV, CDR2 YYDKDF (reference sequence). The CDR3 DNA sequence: TGTGCCACCAGTCCGCGGCGGGAGGGTCCAGATACGCAGTATTTT. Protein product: CATSPRREGPDTQYF.

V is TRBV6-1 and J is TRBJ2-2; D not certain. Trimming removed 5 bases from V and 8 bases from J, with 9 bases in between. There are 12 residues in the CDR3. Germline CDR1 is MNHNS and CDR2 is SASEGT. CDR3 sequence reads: CASSYSTGELFF. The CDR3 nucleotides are TGTGCCAGCAGTTATAGTACGGGGGAGCTGTTTTTT.

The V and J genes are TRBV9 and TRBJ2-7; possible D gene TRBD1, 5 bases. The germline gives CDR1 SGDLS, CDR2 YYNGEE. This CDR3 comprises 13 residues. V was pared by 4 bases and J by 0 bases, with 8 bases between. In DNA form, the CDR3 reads TGTGCCAGCAGCCCAGGGAACTCCTACGAGCAGTACTTC. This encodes CASSPGNSYEQYF. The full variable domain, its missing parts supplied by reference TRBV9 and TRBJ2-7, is DSGVTQTPKHLITATGQRVTLRCSPRSGDLSVYWYQQSLDQGLQFLIQYYNGEERAKGNILERFSAQQFPDLHSELNLSSLELGDSALYFCASSPGNSYEQYFGPGTRLTVT.

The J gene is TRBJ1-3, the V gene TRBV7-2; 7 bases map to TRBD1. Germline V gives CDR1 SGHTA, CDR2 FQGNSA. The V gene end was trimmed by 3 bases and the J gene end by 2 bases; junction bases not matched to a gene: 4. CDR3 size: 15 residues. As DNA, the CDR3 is TGTGCCAGCAGCTTCTCCGGGACAGCTGGAAACACCATATATTTT. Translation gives CASSFSGTAGNTIYF.

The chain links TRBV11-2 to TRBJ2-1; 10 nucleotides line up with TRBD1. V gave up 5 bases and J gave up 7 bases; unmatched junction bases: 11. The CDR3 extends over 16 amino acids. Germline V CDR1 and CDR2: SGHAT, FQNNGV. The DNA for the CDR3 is TGTGCCAGCAGCCACACTCGGGACAGGGGAGAAAATGAGCAGTTCTTC. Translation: CASSHTRDRGENEQFF.

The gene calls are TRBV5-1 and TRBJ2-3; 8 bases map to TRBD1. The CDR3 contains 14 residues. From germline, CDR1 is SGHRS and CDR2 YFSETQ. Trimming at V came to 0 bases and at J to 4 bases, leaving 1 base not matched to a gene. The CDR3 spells CASSLGQGPDTQYF. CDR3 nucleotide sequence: TGCGCCAGCAGCTTGGGACAGGGGCCAGATACGCAGTATTTT.

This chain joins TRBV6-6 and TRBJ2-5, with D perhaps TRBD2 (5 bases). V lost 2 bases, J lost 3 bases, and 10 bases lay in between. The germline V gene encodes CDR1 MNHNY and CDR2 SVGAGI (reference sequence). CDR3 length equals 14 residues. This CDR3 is CASSYTRAEETQYF. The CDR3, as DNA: TGTGCCAGCAGTTACACTCGAGCGGAAGAGACCCAGTACTTC.

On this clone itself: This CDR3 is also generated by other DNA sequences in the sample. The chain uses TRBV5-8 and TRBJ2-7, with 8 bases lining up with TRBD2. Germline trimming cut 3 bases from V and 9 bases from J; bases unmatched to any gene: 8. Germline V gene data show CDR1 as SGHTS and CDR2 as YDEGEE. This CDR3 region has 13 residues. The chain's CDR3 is CASSSLAVAGQYF. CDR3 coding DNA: TGTGCCAGCAGCTCACTAGCGGTTGCGGGGCAGTACTTC.

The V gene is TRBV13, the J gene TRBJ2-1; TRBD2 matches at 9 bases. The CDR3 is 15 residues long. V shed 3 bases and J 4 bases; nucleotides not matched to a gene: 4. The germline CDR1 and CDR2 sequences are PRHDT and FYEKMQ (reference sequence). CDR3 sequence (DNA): TGTGCCAGCAGCTTGACGGGACTAGCATACAATGAGCAGTTCTTC. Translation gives CASSLTGLAYNEQFF.

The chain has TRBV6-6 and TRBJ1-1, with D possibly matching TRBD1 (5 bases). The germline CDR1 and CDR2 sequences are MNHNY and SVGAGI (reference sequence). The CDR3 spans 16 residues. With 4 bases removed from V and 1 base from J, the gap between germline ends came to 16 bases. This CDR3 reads CASSLNRRSPNTEAFF. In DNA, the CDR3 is TGTGCCAGCAGTTTGAACAGGAGATCACCGAACACTGAAGCTTTCTTT.

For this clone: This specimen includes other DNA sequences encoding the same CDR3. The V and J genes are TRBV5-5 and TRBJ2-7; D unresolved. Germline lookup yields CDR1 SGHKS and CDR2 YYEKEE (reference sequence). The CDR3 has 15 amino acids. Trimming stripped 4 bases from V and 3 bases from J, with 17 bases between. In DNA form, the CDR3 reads TGTGCCAGCAGCCCCTCCCCTCAAGCGATCTACGAGCAGTACTTC. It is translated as CASSPSPQAIYEQYF.

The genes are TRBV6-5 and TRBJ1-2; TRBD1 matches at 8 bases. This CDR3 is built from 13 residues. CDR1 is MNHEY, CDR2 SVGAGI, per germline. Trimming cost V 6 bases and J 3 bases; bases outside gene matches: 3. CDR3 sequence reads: CASSRQGYYGYTF. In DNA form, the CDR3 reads TGTGCCAGCAGCAGACAGGGGTACTATGGCTACACCTTC.

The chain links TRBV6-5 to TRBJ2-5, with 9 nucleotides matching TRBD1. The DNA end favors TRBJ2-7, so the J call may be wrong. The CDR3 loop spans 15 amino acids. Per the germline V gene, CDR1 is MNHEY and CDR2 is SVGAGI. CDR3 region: CASSPGQGASYEQYF. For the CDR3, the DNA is TGTGCCAGCAGTCCGGGACAGGGCGCATCCTACGAGCAGTACTTC.

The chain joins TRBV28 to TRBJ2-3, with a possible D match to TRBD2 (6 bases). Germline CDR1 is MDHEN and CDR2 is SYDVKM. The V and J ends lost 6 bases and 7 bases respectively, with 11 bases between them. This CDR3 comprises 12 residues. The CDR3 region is CASSRDSHTQYF. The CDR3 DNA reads TGTGCCAGCAGCCGGGACTCCCATACGCAGTATTTT.

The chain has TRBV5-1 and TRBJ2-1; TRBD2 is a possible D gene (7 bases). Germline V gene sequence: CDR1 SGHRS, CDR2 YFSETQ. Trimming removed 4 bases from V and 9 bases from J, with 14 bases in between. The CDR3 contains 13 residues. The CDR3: CASSEVGGGEQFF. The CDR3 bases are TGCGCCAGCAGCGAAGTAGGGGGGGGTGAGCAGTTCTTC.

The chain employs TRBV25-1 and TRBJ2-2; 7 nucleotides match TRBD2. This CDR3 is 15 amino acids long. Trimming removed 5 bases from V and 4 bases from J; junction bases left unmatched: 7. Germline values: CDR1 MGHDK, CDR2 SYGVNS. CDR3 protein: CASSSILASTGELFF. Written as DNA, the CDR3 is TGTGCCAGCAGTTCAATACTAGCGAGCACCGGGGAGCTGTTTTTT.

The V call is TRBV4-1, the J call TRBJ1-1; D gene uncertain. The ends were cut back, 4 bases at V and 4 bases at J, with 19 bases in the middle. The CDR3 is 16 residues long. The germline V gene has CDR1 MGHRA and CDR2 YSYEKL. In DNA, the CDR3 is TGCGCCAGCAGCCTCCAGGTCCCTAAAGGAGGCACTGAAGCTTTCTTT. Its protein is CASSLQVPKGGTEAFF.

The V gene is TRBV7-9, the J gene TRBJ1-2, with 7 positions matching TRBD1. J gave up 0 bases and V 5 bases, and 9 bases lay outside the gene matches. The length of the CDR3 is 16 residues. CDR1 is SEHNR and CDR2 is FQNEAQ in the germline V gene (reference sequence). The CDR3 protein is CASSVSTGITNYGYTF. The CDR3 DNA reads TGTGCCAGCAGCGTCTCGACAGGGATCACTAACTATGGCTACACCTTC.

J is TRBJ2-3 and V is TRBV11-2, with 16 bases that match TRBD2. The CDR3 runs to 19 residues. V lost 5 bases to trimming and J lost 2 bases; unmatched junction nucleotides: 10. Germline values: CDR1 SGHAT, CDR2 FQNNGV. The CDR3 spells CASSHTWGLAGGFTDTQYF. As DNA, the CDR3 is TGTGCCAGCAGCCACACCTGGGGACTAGCGGGAGGGTTCACAGATACGCAGTATTTT.

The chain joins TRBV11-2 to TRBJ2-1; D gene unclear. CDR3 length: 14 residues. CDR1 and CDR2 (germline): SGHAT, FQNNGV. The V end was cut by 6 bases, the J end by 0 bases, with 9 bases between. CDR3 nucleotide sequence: TGTGCCAGCAGAAGTATTAGCTCCTACAATGAGCAGTTCTTC. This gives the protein CASRSISSYNEQFF.

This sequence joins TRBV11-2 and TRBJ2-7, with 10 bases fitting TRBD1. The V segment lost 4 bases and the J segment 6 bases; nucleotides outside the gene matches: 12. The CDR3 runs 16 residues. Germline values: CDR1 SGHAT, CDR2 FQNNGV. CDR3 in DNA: TGTGCCAGCAGCTCCACTACGGGGGGGACAGGGGTCGAGCAGTACTTC. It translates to CASSSTTGGTGVEQYF.

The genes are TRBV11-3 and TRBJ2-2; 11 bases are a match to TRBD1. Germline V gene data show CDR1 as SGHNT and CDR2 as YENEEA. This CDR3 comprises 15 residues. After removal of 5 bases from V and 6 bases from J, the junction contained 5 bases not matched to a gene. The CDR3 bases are TGTGCCAGCAGCCTACGGACAGGGGGCCCCGGGGAGCTGTTTTTT. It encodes CASSLRTGGPGELFF.

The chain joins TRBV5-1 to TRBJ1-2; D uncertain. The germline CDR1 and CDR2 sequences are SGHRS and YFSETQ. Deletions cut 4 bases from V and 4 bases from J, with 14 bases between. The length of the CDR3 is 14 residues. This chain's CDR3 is CASSLTASGYGYTF. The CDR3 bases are TGCGCCAGCAGCCTAACCGCGTCCGGCTATGGCTACACCTTC.

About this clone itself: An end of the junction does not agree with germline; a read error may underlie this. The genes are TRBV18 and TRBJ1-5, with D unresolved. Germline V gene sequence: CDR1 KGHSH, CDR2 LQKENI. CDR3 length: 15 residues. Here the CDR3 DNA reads TGTGCCAGCGCACCAGCAGTTGATAGCAATCAGCCCCAGCATTTT. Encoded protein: CASAPAVDSNQPQHF. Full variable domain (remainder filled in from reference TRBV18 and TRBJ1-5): NAGVMQNPRHLVRRRGQEARLRCSPMKGHSHVYWYRQLPEEGLKFMVYLQKENIIDESGMPKERFSAEFPKEGPSILRIQQVVRGDSAAYFCASAPAVDSNQPQHFGDGTRLSIL.

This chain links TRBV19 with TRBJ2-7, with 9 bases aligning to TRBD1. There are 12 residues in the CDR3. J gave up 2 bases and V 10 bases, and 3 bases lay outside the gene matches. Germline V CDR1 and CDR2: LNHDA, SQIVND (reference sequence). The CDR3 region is CATGQGTYEQYF. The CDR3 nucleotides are TGTGCCACCGGACAGGGGACCTACGAGCAGTACTTC.